This T cell receptor (beta chain) is from a study of blood T cell repertoires in COVID-19. As for the study in general: The origin of the acute and convalescent COVID-19 samples was the United States, Italy and Spain.

Germline V gives CDR1 SNHLY, CDR2 FYNNEI. V shed 6 bases, J shed 5 bases, and the junction held 7 bases outside the gene matches. The CDR3 extends over 14 amino acids. Authors' methods: By means of reference gene primer amplification, nucleated cell counts were estimated. The assay was immunoSEQ multiplex PCR, and TCRdb's table has in-frame clones only and misses some. That table supplies the V and J calls and clone size; D and trimming were determined from the DNA. The sample gives over 100,000 clones, around nine tenths of which show up once; approximately 4.5% is in the top ten. The Seattle site enrolled patients during active infection and followed them longitudinally.

Sequenced: peripheral blood. The clonotype comes from a man aged 55 to 70 with COVID-19, enrolled during active disease. The gene calls are TRBV2 and TRBJ2-1; 7 nucleotides agree with TRBD1. The CDR3 is CASSSGTENNEQFF. The CDR3 region has the DNA TGTGCCAGCAGCTCCGGGACAGAAAACAATGAGCAGTTCTTC.